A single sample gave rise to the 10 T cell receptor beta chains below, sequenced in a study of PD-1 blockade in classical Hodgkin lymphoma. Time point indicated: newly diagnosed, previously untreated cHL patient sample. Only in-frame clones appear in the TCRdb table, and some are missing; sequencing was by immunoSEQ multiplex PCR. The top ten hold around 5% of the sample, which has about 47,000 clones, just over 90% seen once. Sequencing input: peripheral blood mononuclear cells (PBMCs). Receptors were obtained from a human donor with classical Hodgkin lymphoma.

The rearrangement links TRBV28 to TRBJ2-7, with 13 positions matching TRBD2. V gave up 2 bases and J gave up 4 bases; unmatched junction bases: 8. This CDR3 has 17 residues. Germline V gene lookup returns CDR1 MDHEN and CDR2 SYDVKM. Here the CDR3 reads CASSLRGGLAGEYEQYF. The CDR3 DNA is TGTGCCAGCAGTTTACGGGGAGGACTAGCGGGAGAGTACGAGCAGTACTTC. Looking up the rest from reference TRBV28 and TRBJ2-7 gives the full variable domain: DVKVTQSSRYLVKRTGEKVFLECVQDMDHENMFWYRQDPGLGLRLIYFSYDVKMKEKGDIPEGYSVSREKKERFSLILESASTNQTSMYLCASSLRGGLAGEYEQYFGPGTRLTVT.

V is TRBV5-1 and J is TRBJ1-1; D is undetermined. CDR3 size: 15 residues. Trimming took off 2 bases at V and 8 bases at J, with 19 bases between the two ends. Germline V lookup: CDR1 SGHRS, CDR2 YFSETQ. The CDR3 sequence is CASSFGHNGRAEAFF. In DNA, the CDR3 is TGCGCCAGCAGCTTCGGGCACAATGGAAGGGCCGAAGCTTTCTTT.

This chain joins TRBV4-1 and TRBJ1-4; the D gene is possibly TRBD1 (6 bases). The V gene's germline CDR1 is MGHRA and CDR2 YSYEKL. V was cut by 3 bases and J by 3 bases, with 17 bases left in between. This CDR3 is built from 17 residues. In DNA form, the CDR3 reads TGCGCCAGCAGCCAGGAGGGGGGAGCAGCTCCTAATGAAAAACTGTTTTTT. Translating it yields CASSQEGGAAPNEKLFF.

The CDR3 spells CASSQGGGYTF. CDR3 DNA sequence: TGCGCCAGCAGCCAAGGAGGTGGCTACACCTTC. V usage is TRBV4-1 and J usage is TRBJ1-2; D is undetermined. V shed 1 base and J shed 7 bases, with 4 bases lying between them. Germline loops: CDR1 MGHRA, CDR2 YSYEKL. The CDR3 spans 11 residues.

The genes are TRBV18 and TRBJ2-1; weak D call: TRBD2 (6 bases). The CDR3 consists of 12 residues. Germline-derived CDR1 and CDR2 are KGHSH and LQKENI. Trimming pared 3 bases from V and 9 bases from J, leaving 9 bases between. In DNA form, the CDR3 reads TGTGCCAGCTCACCCACGGAGGGTGAGCAGTTCTTC. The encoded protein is CASSPTEGEQFF.

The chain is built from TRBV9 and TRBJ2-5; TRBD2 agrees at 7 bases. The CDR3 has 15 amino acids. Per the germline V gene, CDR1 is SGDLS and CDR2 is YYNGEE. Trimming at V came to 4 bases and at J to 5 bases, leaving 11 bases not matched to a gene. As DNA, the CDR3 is TGTGCCAGCAGCTTTGGGACTACCCCTCGGGAGACCCAGTACTTC. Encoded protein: CASSFGTTPRETQYF.

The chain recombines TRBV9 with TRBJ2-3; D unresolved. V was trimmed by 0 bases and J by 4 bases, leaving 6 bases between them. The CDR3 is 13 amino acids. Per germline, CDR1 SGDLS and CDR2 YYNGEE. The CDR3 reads CASSVGTADTQYF. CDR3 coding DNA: TGTGCCAGCAGCGTAGGGACGGCAGATACGCAGTATTTT.

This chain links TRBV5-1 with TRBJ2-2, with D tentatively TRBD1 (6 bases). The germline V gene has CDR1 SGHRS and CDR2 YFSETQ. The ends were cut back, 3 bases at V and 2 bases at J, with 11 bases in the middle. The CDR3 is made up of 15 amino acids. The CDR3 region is CASSSDSLNTGELFF. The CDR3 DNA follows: TGCGCCAGCAGCTCGGACAGCTTAAACACCGGGGAGCTGTTTTTT.

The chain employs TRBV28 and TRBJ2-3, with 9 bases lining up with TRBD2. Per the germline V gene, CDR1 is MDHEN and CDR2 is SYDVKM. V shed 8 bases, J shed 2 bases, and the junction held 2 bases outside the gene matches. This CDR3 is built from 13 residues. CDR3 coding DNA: TGTGCCAGCCAGCGGGGGGACACAGATACGCAGTATTTT. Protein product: CASQRGDTDTQYF.

The CDR3 DNA sequence: TGTGCCAGCAGCTTATACACTGAAGCTTTCTTT. It yields the protein CASSLYTEAFF. The chain carries TRBV7-9 and TRBJ1-1; D ambiguous. Looked up from germline, CDR1 is SEHNR and CDR2 is FQNEAQ (reference sequence). This CDR3 spans 11 amino acids. V lost 2 bases to trimming and J lost 3 bases, with 1 base between them.